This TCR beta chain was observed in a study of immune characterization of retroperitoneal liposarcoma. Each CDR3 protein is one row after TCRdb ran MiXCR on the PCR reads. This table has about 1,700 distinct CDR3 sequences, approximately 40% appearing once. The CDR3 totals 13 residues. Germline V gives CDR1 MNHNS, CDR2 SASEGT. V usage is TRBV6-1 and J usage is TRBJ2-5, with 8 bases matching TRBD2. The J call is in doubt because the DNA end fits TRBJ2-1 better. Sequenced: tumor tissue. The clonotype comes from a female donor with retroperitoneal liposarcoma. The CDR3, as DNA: TGTGCCAGCGGGACTAGGAATAGGAATGAGCAGTTCTTC. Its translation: CASGTRNRNEQFF.